This T cell receptor beta chain was identified during a study of T cell repertoires in ileal Crohn's disease. Across the study: Biopsies of the neoterminal ileum at postoperative colonoscopy form M6 samples.

Only in-frame clones appear in the TCRdb table, and some are missing; sequencing was by immunoSEQ multiplex PCR. Among approximately 5,400 clones, around 69% were seen once, and the ten largest hold 25% to 35%. Time point in this sample: neoterminal ileum biopsy at postoperative endoscopy, about 6 months after surgery. Adults with ileal or ileocolonic Crohn's disease and an indication for resection were eligible. Worth noting for this clone: What it binds is not known.

This CDR3 comprises 11 residues. V gave up 8 bases and J gave up 8 bases, with 12 bases separating them. CDR1 is ENHRY, CDR2 SYGVKD, per germline. Study-wide points: Postoperative endoscopy occurred within one year, median about 7 months.

This clonotype originated in an adult with Crohn's disease. The sample was ileal tissue. The chain carries TRBV10-3 and TRBJ1-2, with D perhaps TRBD1 (5 bases). The CDR3 reads CAIETDEGYTF. CDR3 coding DNA: TGTGCCATCGAGACAGACGAGGGCTACACCTTC.